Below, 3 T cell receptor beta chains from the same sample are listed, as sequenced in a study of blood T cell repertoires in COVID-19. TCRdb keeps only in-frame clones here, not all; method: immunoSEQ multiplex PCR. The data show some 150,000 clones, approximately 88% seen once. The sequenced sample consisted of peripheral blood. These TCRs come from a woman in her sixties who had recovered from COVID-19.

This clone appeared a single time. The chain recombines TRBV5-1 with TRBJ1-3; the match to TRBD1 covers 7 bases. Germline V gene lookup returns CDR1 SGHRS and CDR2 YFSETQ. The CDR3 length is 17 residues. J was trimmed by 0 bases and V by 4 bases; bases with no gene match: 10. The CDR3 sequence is CASSRTGSETSGNTIYF. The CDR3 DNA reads TGCGCCAGCAGCAGGACAGGTAGTGAAACCTCTGGAAACACCATATATTTT.

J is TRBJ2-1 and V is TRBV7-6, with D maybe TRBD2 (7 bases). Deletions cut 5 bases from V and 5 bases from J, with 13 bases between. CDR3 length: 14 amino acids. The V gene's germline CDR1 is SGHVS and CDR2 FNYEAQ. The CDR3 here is CASSVGGPDNEQFF. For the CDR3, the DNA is TGTGCCAGCAGCGTCGGGGGGCCGGACAATGAGCAGTTCTTC. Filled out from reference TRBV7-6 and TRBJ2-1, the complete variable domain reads GAGVSQSPRYKVTKRGQDVALRCDPISGHVSLYWYRQALGQGPEFLTYFNYEAQQDKSGLPNDRFSAERPEGSISTLTIQRTEQRDSAMYRCASSVGGPDNEQFFGPGTRLTVL.

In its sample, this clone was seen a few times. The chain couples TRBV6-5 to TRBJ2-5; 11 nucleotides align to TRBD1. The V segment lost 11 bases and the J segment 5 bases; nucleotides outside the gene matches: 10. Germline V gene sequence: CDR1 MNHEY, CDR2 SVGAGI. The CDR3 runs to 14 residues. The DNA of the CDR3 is TGTGCCGGGCAGGGGACAGGGGGACGGGAGACCCAGTACTTC. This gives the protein CAGQGTGGRETQYF.